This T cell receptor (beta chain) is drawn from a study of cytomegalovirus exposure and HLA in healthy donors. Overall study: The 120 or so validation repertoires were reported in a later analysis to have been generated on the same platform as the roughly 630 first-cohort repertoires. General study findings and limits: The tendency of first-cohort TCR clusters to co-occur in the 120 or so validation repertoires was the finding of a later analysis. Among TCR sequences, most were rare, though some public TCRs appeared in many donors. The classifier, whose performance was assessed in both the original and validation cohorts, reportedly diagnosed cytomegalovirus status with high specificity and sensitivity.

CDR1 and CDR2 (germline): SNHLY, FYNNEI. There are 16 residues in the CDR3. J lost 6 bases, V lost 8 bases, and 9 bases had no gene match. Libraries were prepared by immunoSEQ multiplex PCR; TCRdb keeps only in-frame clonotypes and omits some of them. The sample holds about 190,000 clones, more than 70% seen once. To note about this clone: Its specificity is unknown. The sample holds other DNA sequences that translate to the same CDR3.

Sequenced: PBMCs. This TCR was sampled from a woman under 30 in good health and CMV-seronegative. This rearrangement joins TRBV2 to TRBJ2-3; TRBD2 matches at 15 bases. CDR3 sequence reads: CASWGTSGGSRDTQYF. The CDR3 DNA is TGTGCCAGCTGGGGGACTAGCGGGGGGTCGAGGGATACGCAGTATTTT.